This passage covers 5 T cell receptor beta chains from one sample sequenced in a study of control samples from healthy donors and cancer patients. Data came from immunoSEQ multiplex PCR; TCRdb stores just in-frame clones and leaves some out. The repertoire includes 120,000 or so clones, about nine tenths of them detected once, and approximately 9% sits in the top ten. Sequencing was performed on blood. These receptors were taken from a middle-aged man in good health.

This clone was seen a few times. The chain couples TRBV9 to TRBJ1-5; 8 nucleotides line up with TRBD1. Unmatched junction bases numbered 12, after V lost 0 bases and J lost 4 bases. Per the germline V gene, CDR1 is SGDLS and CDR2 is YYNGEE. The CDR3 contains 18 residues. CDR3 in DNA: TGTGCCAGCAGCGTAGAGAAGGGGGGGACAGGTTCTAATCAGCCCCAGCATTTT. As protein: CASSVEKGGTGSNQPQHF.

Only one count was recorded for this clone. The rearrangement uses TRBV7-3 and TRBJ1-1; unclear D gene. The V gene's germline CDR1 is SGHTA and CDR2 FQGTGA. V was cut by 0 bases and J by 3 bases, with 5 bases left in between. This CDR3 is 13 amino acids long. CDR3 in amino acids: CASSLTGYTEAFF. In nucleotides, the CDR3 is TGTGCCAGCAGCTTAACAGGGTACACTGAAGCTTTCTTT. The full variable domain, with the rest looked up from reference TRBV7-3 and TRBJ1-1, is GAGVSQTPSNKVTEKGKYVELRCDPISGHTALYWYRQSLGQGPEFLIYFQGTGAADDSGLPNDRFFAVRPEGSVSTLKIQRTERGDSAVYLCASSLTGYTEAFFGQGTRLTVV.

This clone came up once. The CDR3 coding sequence is TGTGCCAGCAGCGCTAACAGGGCTGAGTACACTGAAGCTTTCTTT. It encodes CASSANRAEYTEAFF. V gene TRBV9 combines with J gene TRBJ1-1, with D tentatively TRBD1 (6 bases). V gave up 3 bases and J gave up 3 bases, with 15 bases separating them. Germline CDR1 and CDR2: SGDLS and YYNGEE. CDR3 size: 15 residues. Full variable domain (outside the CDR3, taken from reference TRBV9 and TRBJ1-1): DSGVTQTPKHLITATGQRVTLRCSPRSGDLSVYWYQQSLDQGLQFLIQYYNGEERAKGNILERFSAQQFPDLHSELNLSSLELGDSALYFCASSANRAEYTEAFFGQGTRLTVV.

The V and J genes are TRBV19 and TRBJ1-1; unclear D gene. Germline V CDR1 and CDR2: LNHDA, SQIVND (reference sequence). The CDR3 loop spans 12 amino acids. V lost 8 bases and J lost 1, with 8 bases in between. As DNA, the CDR3 is TGTGCCAGTCGCCGGGAGAACACTGAAGCTTTCTTT. It specifies CASRRENTEAFF.

The chain uses TRBV11-3 and TRBJ2-1, with D hard to call. The CDR3 extends over 13 amino acids. The V gene's germline CDR1 is SGHNT and CDR2 YENEEA. V dropped 8 bases and J dropped 6 bases, with 14 bases sitting between them. The CDR3 here is CASRPARVNEQFF. The DNA of the CDR3 is TGTGCCAGCCGGCCAGCTAGGGTCAATGAGCAGTTCTTC.